The 23 T cell receptor beta chains below all came from one sample that was sequenced in a study of T cell repertoires in ileal Crohn's disease (dated by TCRdb to between 2018 and 2021). The receptor library was made with the immunoSEQ multiplex PCR assay. TCRdb obtained this table from immuneACCESS and retained in-frame rearrangements with V and J assigned. These tables miss some clones; where compared with another copy, unresolved V genes account for less than half of the shortfall, and the remainder is unexplained. Across this sample there are some 10,000 clones, with 80% to 90% seen only once. The ten most abundant clones make up over 12% of the sample. The label giving this sample's time point can be read as: neoterminal ileum biopsy at postoperative endoscopy, about 6 months after surgery. Source material: ileal tissue. All receptors come from an adult with Crohn's disease.

The chain employs TRBV28 and TRBJ1-2, with 9 bases aligning to TRBD1. The length of the CDR3 is 12 residues. The junction had 4 bases not matched to a gene; V was cut back by 6 bases and J by 8 bases. In germline, CDR1 is MDHEN, CDR2 SYDVKM. CDR3 sequence (DNA): TGTGCCAGCAGGGCACAGGGGGCGGGCTACACCTTC. This gives the protein CASRAQGAGYTF.

The chain couples TRBV5-1 to TRBJ2-1, with a tentative D call TRBD2 (6 bases). Germline lookup yields CDR1 SGHRS and CDR2 YFSETQ. Between the trimmed V and J ends, which lost 3 bases and 0 bases, there was a span of 16 bases. The CDR3 has 17 residues. DNA of the CDR3: TGCGCCAGCAGCTCCGGACCGACTAGATGCTCCTACAATGAGCAGTTCTTC. It translates to CASSSGPTRCSYNEQFF.

This chain connects TRBV2 to TRBJ1-5; D unclear. V lost 4 bases and J 8 bases, leaving 12 bases between the germline ends. Germline lookup yields CDR1 SNHLY and CDR2 FYNNEI. The CDR3 has 13 amino acids. CDR3 nucleotides: TGTGCCAGCAGTGGCGACCGGGTGAAGCCCCAGCATTTT. As protein: CASSGDRVKPQHF. The complete variable domain, with remaining parts taken from reference TRBV2 and TRBJ1-5, reads EPEVTQTPSHQVTQMGQEVILRCVPISNHLYFYWYRQILGQKVEFLVSFYNNEISEKSEIFDDQFSVERPDGSNFTLKIRSTKLEDSAMYFCASSGDRVKPQHFGDGTRLSIL.

This clone was picked up one time. Mismatch with germline at one junction end may stem from a read error. The chain has TRBV2 and TRBJ2-4; TRBD1 agrees at 7 bases. Germline V CDR1 and CDR2: SNHLY, FYNNEI. This CDR3 has 12 amino acids. The CDR3 spells CASSGLLTGRRF. The CDR3 region has the DNA TGTGCCAGCAGTGGATTACTGACAGGGCGAAGGTTC. Drawing the rest from reference TRBV2 and TRBJ2-4, the complete variable domain is EPEVTQTPSHQVTQMGQEVILRCVPISNHLYFYWYRQILGQKVEFLVSFYNNEISEKSEIFDDQFSVERPDGSNFTLKIRSTKLEDSAMYFCASSGLLTGRRFGAGTRLSVL.

The chain employs TRBV27 and TRBJ1-6; D ambiguous. V lost 2 bases and J lost 14, with 16 bases in between. CDR1 is MNHEY, CDR2 SMNVEV, per germline (reference sequence). The CDR3 consists of 14 residues. The CDR3 DNA sequence: TGTGCCAGCAGTTTAGGTTTTGGGCTATCGGCCCTCCACTTT. Amino acids: CASSLGFGLSALHF.

The V call is TRBV7-3, the J call TRBJ2-2; D ambiguous. The V end lost 4 bases, the J end lost 1 base, and 7 bases lay between the germline ends. The CDR3 is 14 residues long. Germline CDR1 is SGHTA and CDR2 is FQGTGA. CDR3 DNA sequence: TGTGCCAGCAGCTCAAACAGGAACACCGGGGAGCTGTTTTTT. It translates to CASSSNRNTGELFF.

The chain carries TRBV10-3 and TRBJ2-3; TRBD2 might be the D (6 bases). CDR1 is ENHRY and CDR2 is SYGVKD in the germline V gene. Trimming cost V 4 bases and J 1 base, with 12 bases left between them. CDR3 length: 15 residues. The CDR3 loop is CAISVGLTGTDTQYF. The CDR3 DNA reads TGTGCCATCAGTGTTGGACTAACGGGCACAGATACGCAGTATTTT.

This clone appeared a single time. The chain recombines TRBV5-1 with TRBJ2-3; 7 nucleotides line up with TRBD2. Germline assignment: CDR1 SGHRS and CDR2 YFSETQ. The CDR3 is 16 residues long. Trimming removed 0 bases from V and 2 bases from J; junction bases left unmatched: 6. This chain's CDR3 is CASSLGASGLTDTQYF. The CDR3 bases are TGCGCCAGCAGCTTGGGGGCTAGCGGCCTCACAGATACGCAGTATTTT.

This rearrangement joins TRBV14 to TRBJ2-7; maybe TRBD1 (6 bases). The V and J ends lost 4 bases and 9 bases respectively, with 16 bases between them. In germline, CDR1 is SGHDN, CDR2 FVKESK. The CDR3 is 13 amino acids. CDR3 residues: CASSRKLGGLQYF. The CDR3 DNA reads TGTGCCAGCAGCCGAAAATTAGGGGGATTGCAGTACTTC.

The chain uses TRBV2 and TRBJ2-1; 15 bases align to TRBD2. Germline CDR1 and CDR2: SNHLY and FYNNEI. The CDR3 totals 17 residues. V lost 6 bases to trimming and J lost 1 base; unmatched junction nucleotides: 4. The CDR3 loop is CASRTGTSGRSYNEQFF. The CDR3 nucleotides read TGTGCCAGCAGAACCGGGACTAGCGGGAGGTCCTACAATGAGCAGTTCTTC.

This clone occurred once. V is TRBV4-1 and J is TRBJ2-7, with TRBD1 matching over 9 bases. Germline values: CDR1 MGHRA, CDR2 YSYEKL. Trimming removed 4 bases from V and 4 bases from J; junction bases left unmatched: 5. This CDR3 contains 14 residues. The DNA of the CDR3 is TGCGCCAGCAGCCCGGGACAGGGAGGGTACGAGCAGTACTTC. This gives the protein CASSPGQGGYEQYF.

The chain uses TRBV2 and TRBJ1-1; D is ambiguous. CDR3 size: 14 residues. CDR1 is SNHLY and CDR2 is FYNNEI in the germline V gene. V shed 5 bases and J shed 4 bases, with 14 bases lying between them. The CDR3 reads CASSLVGRGTEAFF. The CDR3 bases are TGTGCCAGCAGTCTGGTCGGGCGGGGCACTGAAGCTTTCTTT. The full variable domain, completed using reference TRBV2 and TRBJ1-1, is EPEVTQTPSHQVTQMGQEVILRCVPISNHLYFYWYRQILGQKVEFLVSFYNNEISEKSEIFDDQFSVERPDGSNFTLKIRSTKLEDSAMYFCASSLVGRGTEAFFGQGTRLTVV.

The genes are TRBV28 and TRBJ1-5; possible D gene TRBD1, 6 bases. The CDR3 extends over 15 amino acids. Trimming took 5 bases from V and 2 from J, leaving 13 bases between them. In germline, CDR1 is MDHEN, CDR2 SYDVKM. This CDR3 is CASSPPGGRNQPQHF. Written as DNA, the CDR3 is TGTGCCAGCAGTCCTCCGGGGGGCCGCAATCAGCCCCAGCATTTT.

A few counts support this clone. V is TRBV7-2 and J is TRBJ1-1; a possible D gene is TRBD1 (5 bases). Trimming removed 1 base from V and 4 bases from J, with 10 bases in between. Germline V CDR1 and CDR2: SGHTA, FQGNSA. The CDR3 contains 14 residues. As DNA, the CDR3 is TGTGCCAGCAGCTTAGTGGCGCAGGGCACTGAAGCTTTCTTT. The encoded protein is CASSLVAQGTEAFF.

This clone appeared a single time. V and J are TRBV5-4 and TRBJ2-7, with TRBD1 matching over 11 bases. The CDR3 consists of 16 residues. The germline gives CDR1 SGHNT, CDR2 YYREEE (reference sequence). Losses at the gene ends were 4 bases for V and 5 bases for J; bases not matched to a gene: 11. DNA for the CDR3: TGTGCCAGCAGCACAGGACAGGGGGCGGTCTTCCACGAGCAGTACTTC. Protein product: CASSTGQGAVFHEQYF.

The chain has TRBV10-3 and TRBJ2-7, with 12 bases that match TRBD2. Unmatched junction bases numbered 6, after V lost 6 bases and J lost 6 bases. In germline, CDR1 is ENHRY, CDR2 SYGVKD. This CDR3 contains 14 residues. The DNA of the CDR3 is TGTGCCATCAGCGTACTAGCGGGAGGTTTCGAGCAGTACTTC. This encodes CAISVLAGGFEQYF.

V gene TRBV2 combines with J gene TRBJ1-2, with TRBD1 identical over 7 bases. V gave up 4 bases and J gave up 2 bases; unmatched junction bases: 1. The CDR3 is 13 residues long. Germline CDR1 reads SNHLY; CDR2 reads FYNNEI. CDR3 in DNA: TGTGCCAGCAGTGCGGGACAGAACTATGGCTACACCTTC. It codes for CASSAGQNYGYTF.

The genes are TRBV6-1 and TRBJ2-5, with 10 positions matching TRBD2. With 6 bases clipped from V and 2 bases from J, the junction kept 6 bases outside the gene matches. In germline, CDR1 is MNHNS, CDR2 SASEGT. This CDR3 is 15 amino acids long. This chain's CDR3 is CASRSETSGQETQYF. The CDR3 DNA follows: TGTGCCAGCAGATCTGAGACTAGCGGGCAAGAGACCCAGTACTTC.

This clone was observed a handful of times. The V call is TRBV19, the J call TRBJ2-4; possible D gene TRBD1, 5 bases. The length of the CDR3 is 13 residues. The V and J ends lost 5 bases and 8 bases respectively, with 13 bases between them. Germline CDR1 and CDR2: LNHDA and SQIVND (reference sequence). The DNA of the CDR3 is TGTGCCAGTAGTCTGACAGTCAAGGACATTCAGTACTTC. Translating it yields CASSLTVKDIQYF. Using reference TRBV19 and TRBJ2-4 for the parts outside the CDR3, the full variable domain is DGGITQSPKYLFRKEGQNVTLSCEQNLNHDAMYWYRQDPGQGLRLIYYSQIVNDFQKGDIAEGYSVSREKKESFPLTVTSAQKNPTAFYLCASSLTVKDIQYFGAGTRLSVL.

This chain uses TRBV19 with TRBJ1-4; D not resolved. CDR3 length: 18 amino acids. The germline V gene encodes CDR1 LNHDA and CDR2 SQIVND (reference sequence). Trimming stripped 1 base from V and 0 bases from J, with 15 bases between. The CDR3 region has the DNA TGTGCCAGTAGTATAGGTCGGGGTAGTCTAGCAACTAATGAAAAACTGTTTTTT. This sequence encodes CASSIGRGSLATNEKLFF.

J is TRBJ2-5 and V is TRBV10-1, with 7 positions matching TRBD1. The J call is doubtful: the DNA matches TRBJ2-7 better. This CDR3 contains 13 residues. CDR1 is WNHNN, CDR2 SYGVQD, per germline (reference sequence). The CDR3, as DNA: TGCGCCAGCAGTTCCGGACAGGTCTACGAGCAGTACTTC. Protein product: CASSSGQVYEQYF.

The chain couples TRBV6-1 to TRBJ1-3, with D uncertain. The CDR3 contains 13 residues. V was trimmed by 3 bases and J by 7 bases, leaving 10 bases between them. CDR1 is MNHNS, CDR2 SASEGT, per germline. In nucleotides, the CDR3 is TGTGCCAGCAGTGACCCAACCGGTAACACCATATATTTT. This codes for CASSDPTGNTIYF.

Here the CDR3 reads CASSLRSGNGYTF. The CDR3 DNA sequence: TGTGCCAGCAGCTTAAGATCGGGGAATGGCTACACCTTC. The chain links TRBV7-8 to TRBJ1-2; D gene unclear. The CDR3 length is 13 residues. Between the trimmed V and J ends, which lost 2 bases and 6 bases, there was a span of 10 bases. Germline CDR1 SGHVS, CDR2 FQNEAQ.